The 24 T cell receptor beta chains given below trace back to one sample, sequenced in a study of STAT3 mutations in large granular lymphocyte leukemia. Data came from immunoSEQ multiplex PCR; TCRdb stores just in-frame clones and leaves some out. The sample lists over 10,000 clones; roughly 88% were seen once. Findings and limits, study-wide: At least one immunodominant TCR beta clonotype appeared in every T-cell large granular lymphocyte leukemia patient.

Their cognate antigens are unknown. The sample consisted of PBMCs. These receptors all stem from a human donor with T large granular lymphocyte leukemia. Some clones in this sample may be carry-over from other donors' samples.

The chain is built from TRBV28 and TRBJ2-5; TRBD2 agrees at 9 bases. Trimming removed 5 bases from V and 5 bases from J; junction bases left unmatched: 9. The CDR3 has 15 residues. Germline V gene sequence: CDR1 MDHEN, CDR2 SYDVKM. The CDR3 sequence is CASSPGGGGRETQYF. The CDR3 DNA sequence: TGTGCCAGCAGTCCCGGCGGGGGGGGCAGGGAGACCCAGTACTTC.

CDR3 DNA: TGTGCCAGCAGCCCCCGGACGAAAGACTATGGCTACACCTTC. As protein: CASSPRTKDYGYTF. V usage is TRBV7-2 and J usage is TRBJ1-2; unclear D gene. Trimming pared 5 bases from V and 3 bases from J, leaving 13 bases between. This CDR3 spans 14 amino acids. CDR1 is SGHTA, CDR2 FQGNSA, per germline.

The rearrangement uses TRBV30 and TRBJ2-1, with 9 positions matching TRBD1. This CDR3 is 14 amino acids long. The V gene's germline CDR1 is GTSNPN and CDR2 SVGIG (reference sequence). The V and J ends lost 2 bases and 6 bases, in that order; junction bases with no gene match: 5. DNA for the CDR3: TGTGCCTGGAGTAAGGGGACAGGGCCCAATGAGCAGTTCTTC. This translates into CAWSKGTGPNEQFF.

The genes are TRBV5-6 and TRBJ2-3; 7 bases match TRBD2. V was pared by 4 bases and J by 10 bases, with 9 bases of the junction left unmatched. Germline V gene lookup returns CDR1 SGHDT and CDR2 YYEEEE. The CDR3 has 13 residues. The CDR3 coding sequence is TGTGCCAGCAGCATGGACCGCCGGGGGGCGCAGTATTTT. This codes for CASSMDRRGAQYF.

The chain couples TRBV5-1 to TRBJ2-7, with TRBD1 matching over 7 bases. Trimming at V came to 4 bases and at J to 6 bases, leaving 4 bases not matched to a gene. Germline loops: CDR1 SGHRS, CDR2 YFSETQ. CDR3 length: 12 amino acids. CDR3 DNA: TGCGCCAGCAGCCTTACAGGGGTCGAGCAGTACGTC. Its protein is CASSLTGVEQYV.

Written as DNA, the CDR3 is TGTGCCAGCAGTTTACCGGACAGGGATAATTCACCCCTCCACTTT. Translated: CASSLPDRDNSPLHF. The V and J genes are TRBV28 and TRBJ1-6; 8 bases fit TRBD1. Germline V gene sequence: CDR1 MDHEN, CDR2 SYDVKM. The CDR3 runs 15 residues. V lost 2 bases, J lost 5 bases, and 2 bases stayed unmatched.

The chain joins TRBV9 to TRBJ1-1; the D is unclear. Germline V gene sequence: CDR1 SGDLS, CDR2 YYNGEE. The ends were cut back, 4 bases at V and 7 bases at J, with 14 bases in the middle. The CDR3 is 13 residues long. The CDR3: CASSPRGRSEAFF. The CDR3 DNA reads TGTGCCAGCAGCCCGCGCGGGCGGAGTGAAGCTTTCTTT.

The rearrangement joins TRBV7-2 to TRBJ1-2; 7 nucleotides agree with TRBD1. The CDR3 contains 14 residues. V shed 8 bases and J 0 bases; nucleotides not matched to a gene: 6. The germline V gene has CDR1 SGHTA and CDR2 FQGNSA. For the CDR3, the DNA is TGTGCCAGCGCTACGGACAGGACTAACTATGGCTACACCTTC. Its protein product is CASATDRTNYGYTF. Based on the CDR3 plus reference TRBV7-2 and TRBJ1-2, the full variable domain is GAGVSQSPSNKVTEKGKDVELRCDPISGHTALYWYRQSLGQGLEFLIYFQGNSAPDKSGLPSDRFSAERTGGSVSTLTIQRTQQEDSAVYLCASATDRTNYGYTFGSGTRLTVV.

This rearrangement joins TRBV30 to TRBJ2-3, with a possible D match to TRBD2 (6 bases). The V gene's germline CDR1 is GTSNPN and CDR2 SVGIG (reference sequence). The CDR3 totals 15 residues. Trimming removed 4 bases from V and 6 bases from J, with 20 bases in between. The CDR3 loop is CAWKVAGVAADTQYF. CDR3 sequence (DNA): TGTGCCTGGAAGGTCGCCGGGGTAGCGGCCGATACGCAGTATTTT.

This chain links TRBV7-9 with TRBJ2-5; 10 bases line up with TRBD1. Germline trimming cut 5 bases from V and 4 bases from J; bases unmatched to any gene: 7. The CDR3 length is 15 residues. Per the germline V gene, CDR1 is SEHNR and CDR2 is FQNEAQ (reference sequence). Here the CDR3 DNA reads TGTGCCAGCAGCGCCACCGGACAGGGGGGAGAGACCCAGTACTTC. This codes for CASSATGQGGETQYF. Complete variable domain (other parts from reference TRBV7-9 and TRBJ2-5): DTGVSQNPRHKITKRGQNVTFRCDPISEHNRLYWYRQTLGQGPEFLTYFQNEAQLEKSRLLSDRFSAERPKGSFSTLEIQRTEQGDSAMYLCASSATGQGGETQYFGPGTRLLVL.

The chain joins TRBV5-1 to TRBJ1-1; no clear D. CDR3 length: 13 amino acids. In germline, CDR1 is SGHRS, CDR2 YFSETQ. V shed 2 bases and J shed 1 base, with 6 bases lying between them. CDR3: CASSFQQNTEAFF. The CDR3 nucleotides read TGCGCCAGCAGCTTTCAGCAGAACACTGAAGCTTTCTTT.

The V and J genes are TRBV29-1 and TRBJ2-7; D is possibly TRBD2 (5 bases). Germline values: CDR1 SQVTM, CDR2 ANQGSEA. Trimming removed 3 bases from V and 5 bases from J, with 11 bases in between. The CDR3 spans 12 residues. The CDR3 nucleotides are TGCAGCGTTGAGAAGGGAGCCCACGAGCAGTACTTC. This codes for CSVEKGAHEQYF.

This clone was picked up one time. The CDR3, as DNA: TGTGCCAGTAGTATCTCGCCTCCGGTTGAAGCTTTCTTT. This gives the protein CASSISPPVEAFF. This chain uses TRBV19 with TRBJ1-1; D remains unclear. Looked up from germline, CDR1 is LNHDA and CDR2 is SQIVND (reference sequence). The CDR3 is 13 amino acids. V lost 3 bases and J 7 bases, leaving 12 bases between the germline ends.

The V and J genes are TRBV19 and TRBJ1-2; D is unclear. V was trimmed by 9 bases and J by 0 bases, leaving 8 bases between them. The CDR3 is made up of 12 amino acids. Germline V gene sequence: CDR1 LNHDA, CDR2 SQIVND (reference sequence). CDR3 in DNA: TGTGCCAGCAGTGGGGCTAACTATGGCTACACCTTC. It encodes CASSGANYGYTF.

The rearrangement joins TRBV5-1 to TRBJ2-6; D possibly matches TRBD1 or TRBD2 (5 bases each). Trimming cost V 1 base and J 4 bases, with 12 bases left between them. CDR1 and CDR2 (germline): SGHRS, YFSETQ. The CDR3 is made up of 16 amino acids. This CDR3 reads CASSLMSGPGANVLTF. The CDR3 nucleotides are TGCGCCAGCAGCTTGATGTCGGGACCCGGGGCCAACGTCCTGACTTTC.

The V call is TRBV7-7, the J call TRBJ2-5, with a tentative D call TRBD1 (6 bases). The CDR3 has 15 amino acids. Between the trimmed V and J ends, which lost 5 bases and 5 bases, there was a span of 18 bases. The germline gives CDR1 SSHAT, CDR2 FNYEAQ (reference sequence). The DNA of the CDR3 is TGTGCCAGCAGCCCCGGAACAGGGTCCGTGGAGACCCAGTACTTC. Its translation: CASSPGTGSVETQYF.

This chain joins TRBV6-5 and TRBJ2-7; 7 nucleotides match TRBD1. The V gene end was trimmed by 5 bases and the J gene end by 4 bases; junction bases not matched to a gene: 5. The CDR3 contains 13 residues. Germline-derived CDR1 and CDR2 are MNHEY and SVGAGI. The CDR3 DNA sequence: TGTGCCAGCAGTCAGGGACAGTCTTACGAGCAGTACTTC. Its protein product is CASSQGQSYEQYF.

The gene calls are TRBV4-3 and TRBJ2-3; D not resolved. Trimming took off 1 base at V and 0 bases at J, with 5 bases between the two ends. The germline CDR1 and CDR2 sequences are LGHNA and YSLEER. The CDR3 loop spans 14 amino acids. DNA for the CDR3: TGCGCCAGCAGCCAAGGACTTAGCACAGATACGCAGTATTTT. As protein: CASSQGLSTDTQYF.

The chain couples TRBV6-5 to TRBJ1-6; D is undetermined. In germline, CDR1 is MNHEY, CDR2 SVGAGI. The CDR3 consists of 15 residues. V was cut by 5 bases and J by 0 bases, with 8 bases left in between. CDR3 in amino acids: CASSKRSSYNSPLHF. CDR3 bases: TGTGCCAGCAGTAAGAGGAGCTCCTATAATTCACCCCTCCACTTT.

The chain is built from TRBV11-3 and TRBJ1-6; D gene unclear. V lost 0 bases, J lost 7 bases, and 4 bases lay in between. CDR3 length equals 13 residues. The germline CDR1 and CDR2 sequences are SGHNT and YENEEA. DNA for the CDR3: TGTGCCAGCAGCTTAGATCGCAATTCACCCCTCCACTTT. Protein product: CASSLDRNSPLHF.

The J gene is TRBJ2-3, the V gene TRBV2; no firm D call. Germline V gene sequence: CDR1 SNHLY, CDR2 FYNNEI. The CDR3 is 13 residues long. Deletions cut 3 bases from V and 1 base from J, with 5 bases between. The CDR3 sequence is CASSELGTDTQYF. The CDR3 region has the DNA TGTGCCAGCAGTGAGTTGGGCACAGATACGCAGTATTTT.

The chain has TRBV9 and TRBJ2-2; D is uncertain. CDR1 is SGDLS and CDR2 is YYNGEE in the germline V gene. There are 13 residues in the CDR3. V shed 0 bases and J shed 5 bases, with 5 bases lying between them. The CDR3 region has the DNA TGTGCCAGCAGCGTAGCTGGGACCGGGGAGCTGTTTTTT. As protein: CASSVAGTGELFF.

V and J are TRBV19 and TRBJ2-1; 7 nucleotides match TRBD2. CDR1 is LNHDA and CDR2 is SQIVND in the germline V gene (reference sequence). The V gene end was trimmed by 5 bases and the J gene end by 13 bases; junction bases not matched to a gene: 11. The CDR3 covers 13 residues. CDR3 region: CASSDRLAREQFF. The CDR3 DNA sequence: TGTGCCAGTAGTGACCGACTAGCCAGGGAACAGTTCTTC. The whole variable domain, remainder taken from reference TRBV19 and TRBJ2-1, is DGGITQSPKYLFRKEGQNVTLSCEQNLNHDAMYWYRQDPGQGLRLIYYSQIVNDFQKGDIAEGYSVSREKKESFPLTVTSAQKNPTAFYLCASSDRLAREQFFGPGTRLTVL.

The genes are TRBV7-2 and TRBJ2-7; 10 bases are shared with TRBD1. Germline values: CDR1 SGHTA, CDR2 FQGNSA. The CDR3 has 15 amino acids. The trim removed 5 bases at V and 3 bases at J, leaving 7 bases unmatched. As DNA, the CDR3 is TGTGCCAGCAGCCTCCAAGGGACAGGGGACTACGAGCAGTACTTC. As protein: CASSLQGTGDYEQYF.